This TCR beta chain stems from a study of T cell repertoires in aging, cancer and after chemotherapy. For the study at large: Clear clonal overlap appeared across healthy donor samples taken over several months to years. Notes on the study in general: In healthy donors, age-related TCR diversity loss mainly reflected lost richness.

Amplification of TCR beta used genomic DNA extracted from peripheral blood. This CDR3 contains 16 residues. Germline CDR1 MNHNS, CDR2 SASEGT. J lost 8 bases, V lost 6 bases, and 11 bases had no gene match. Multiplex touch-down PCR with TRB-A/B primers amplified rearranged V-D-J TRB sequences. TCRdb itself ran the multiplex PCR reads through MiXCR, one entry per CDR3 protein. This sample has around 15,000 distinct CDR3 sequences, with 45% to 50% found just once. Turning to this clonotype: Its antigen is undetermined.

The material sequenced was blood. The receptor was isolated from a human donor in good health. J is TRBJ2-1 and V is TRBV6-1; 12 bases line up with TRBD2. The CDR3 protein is CASREQTGLAGHEQFF. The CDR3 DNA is TGTGCCAGCAGGGAACAAACGGGACTAGCGGGTCATGAGCAGTTCTTC.